This T cell receptor (beta chain) is from a study of blood T cell repertoires in COVID-19 (dated by TCRdb to 2020 to 2022). Notes on the research overall: Samples covering the acute and convalescent phases of COVID-19 were provided by collaborators in the United States, Italy and Spain. The material from the prospective study consisted of cDNA or gDNA derived from T cells, B-cell-depleted T cells, or PBMCs. Subjects who had been exposed to COVID-19, were actively infected with it, or had recovered from it provided the deeply sampled blood TCRbeta repertoires that made up the dataset. A freely available public database, intended as a resource for researchers studying the immune response to SARS-CoV-2, is where the repertoires were released. The samples were drawn from two sources: the first 160 participants of the ongoing ImmuneRACE study, and 1,000 to 1,500 subjects contributed by 6 global collaborators. The sample metadata nearly always contained a de-identified subject ID, COVID-19 status, age in years and sex. Where available, HLA class I and class II types were obtained from metadata supplied by the sample provider rather than from assay-based typing. The paper as a whole reports these results and caveats: The amount of clinical and demographic metadata varied by source and participant and was provided uncurated.

TCRbeta CDR3 regions were amplified from genomic DNA by means of the immunoSEQ Assay, a bias-controlled multiplex PCR. Regarding the original processing steps: Within the assay, amplification of reference gene primers was used to estimate how many nucleated cells each sample contained. To quantify the absolute abundance of each unique TCRbeta CDR3 rearrangement, sequence reads were collapsed and filtered. For each sample, productive Simpson clonality was calculated as the square root of Simpson's diversity index over productive rearrangements. TCRdb holds this immuneACCESS table with in-frame rearrangements only. Some clones are missing; in checked studies, unresolved V genes explain under half, and the rest has no known cause. The V and J calls and clone size come from that table; D and trimming were worked out from the DNA. Across this sample there are about 130,000 clones, with 84% seen only once. The top ten constitute more than 9% of the sample.

From the cysteine up to the phenylalanine, the CDR3 has a length of 16 residues. CDR3 DNA is the only sequence kept; it has 48 bases, read in frame from the first base. Via the germline V gene (reference sequence), CDR1 is LNHNV and CDR2 YYDKDF. Relative to germline, V is 0 bases shorter and J is 7 bases shorter, with 19 bases between their ends. As to this clone: Its antigen is unknown. One base away there is no much larger clone; base qualities are not given.

Each collaborating institution followed its own protocols to collect whole blood in K2EDTA tubes. For TCRbeta analysis, collaborator samples were shipped as frozen whole blood, as isolated PBMCs, or as DNA extracted from either sample type. This receptor was taken from a woman in her sixties with acute or convalescent COVID-19. The sequenced sample was peripheral blood. Rearrangement joined TRBV15 to TRBJ2-7, with TRBD1 as a weak D call on 6 bases. The CDR3 in this case is CATSRDLGGSLREQYF. Read as DNA, the sequence is TGTGCCACCAGCAGAGATCTAGGGGGATCCCTTAGAGAGCAGTACTTC.